This is a list of T cell receptor beta chains from one sample in a study of T cell repertoires in cytomegalovirus infection. TCRdb independently ran MiXCR on the reads; one entry per CDR3 protein. This sample yields about 600,000 distinct CDR3 sequences, of which 20% to 30% are seen a single time; 6.5% to 10% belongs to the top ten. Material for sequencing was CD8+ T cells from PBMCs. These receptors were obtained from a human donor in good health (CMV status not recorded). Some clones in this sample may be carry-over from other donors' samples. CDR3s include the opening cysteine and the closing phenylalanine or tryptophan. Fields, in order: J gene, clone size, V gene, CDR3 protein. Where a row states a size, it is once, few, many or the class of an expanded clone; other rows omit it.

j_gene: TRBJ1-1
abundance: NA
v_gene: TRBV27
CDR3aa: CASNPTGMNTEAFF

j_gene: TRBJ2-1
abundance: NA
v_gene: TRBV7-3
CDR3aa: CTSSLSESYNEQFF

j_gene: TRBJ2-1
abundance: few
v_gene: TRBV4-1
CDR3aa: CASSQGRLKFF

j_gene: TRBJ2-2
abundance: many
v_gene: TRBV11-3
CDR3aa: CASSLGRTSGGRITGELFF

j_gene: TRBJ2-7
abundance: NA
v_gene: TRBV19
CDR3aa: CASSLAGTGDSYEQYF

j_gene: TRBJ1-1
abundance: NA
v_gene: TRBV28
CDR3aa: CASSLRQGIMGTEAFF

j_gene: TRBJ2-3
abundance: NA
v_gene: TRBV20-1
CDR3aa: CRVADTQYF

j_gene: TRBJ1-1
abundance: many
v_gene: TRBV7-9
CDR3aa: CASSLASDGPRSGAFF

j_gene: TRBJ1-1
abundance: few
v_gene: TRBV6-4
CDR3aa: CASSDTTNTEAFF

j_gene: TRBJ2-1
abundance: many
v_gene: TRBV12-3/TRBV12-4
CDR3aa: CASSLAGLEQFF

j_gene: TRBJ2-1
abundance: few
v_gene: TRBV4-1
CDR3aa: CASSQEAGLNNEQFF

j_gene: TRBJ1-4
abundance: few
v_gene: TRBV27
CDR3aa: CASSRQGLNEKLFF

j_gene: TRBJ2-3
abundance: NA
v_gene: TRBV7-2
CDR3aa: CASSLGTANTDTQYF

j_gene: TRBJ2-3
abundance: many
v_gene: TRBV7-8
CDR3aa: CASSLEGTSSTDTQYF

j_gene: TRBJ2-5
abundance: few
v_gene: TRBV20-1
CDR3aa: CSAIRGREIGTQYF

j_gene: TRBJ2-3
abundance: few
v_gene: TRBV28
CDR3aa: CASSRRGTTDTQYF

j_gene: TRBJ2-7
abundance: NA
v_gene: TRBV20-1
CDR3aa: CSAGGLDYATYEQYF

j_gene: TRBJ2-1
abundance: NA
v_gene: TRBV7-8
CDR3aa: CASSFDPSGSYNEQFF

j_gene: TRBJ1-5
abundance: NA
v_gene: TRBV6-2/TRBV6-3
CDR3aa: CASSPYTVSQPQHF

j_gene: TRBJ2-5
abundance: few
v_gene: TRBV11-2
CDR3aa: CASRWTEQETQYF

j_gene: TRBJ1-4
abundance: NA
v_gene: TRBV12-5
CDR3aa: CASGHNDIHEKLFF

j_gene: TRBJ2-7
abundance: few
v_gene: TRBV29-1
CDR3aa: CSVEGFLDRGVYEQYF

j_gene: TRBJ2-3
abundance: NA
v_gene: TRBV7-9
CDR3aa: CASSSPQFSTDTQYF

j_gene: TRBJ1-5
abundance: many
v_gene: TRBV7-6
CDR3aa: CASSLLGVDQPQHF

j_gene: TRBJ2-3
abundance: many
v_gene: TRBV28
CDR3aa: CASTKWGLAGADTQYF

j_gene: TRBJ1-5
abundance: NA
v_gene: TRBV7-9
CDR3aa: CAIDSLRFNAQHF